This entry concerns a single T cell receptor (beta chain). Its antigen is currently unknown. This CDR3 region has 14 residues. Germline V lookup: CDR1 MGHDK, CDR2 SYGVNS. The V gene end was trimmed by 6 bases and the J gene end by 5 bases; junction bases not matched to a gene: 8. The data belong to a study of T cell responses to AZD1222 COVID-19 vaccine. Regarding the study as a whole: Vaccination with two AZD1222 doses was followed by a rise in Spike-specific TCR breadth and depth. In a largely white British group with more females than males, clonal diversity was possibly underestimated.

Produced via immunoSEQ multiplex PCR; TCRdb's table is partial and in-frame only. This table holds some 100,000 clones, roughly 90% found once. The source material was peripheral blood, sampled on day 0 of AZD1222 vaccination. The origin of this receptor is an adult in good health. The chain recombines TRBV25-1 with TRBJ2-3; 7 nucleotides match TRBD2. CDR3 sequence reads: CASRVGRSEDTQYF. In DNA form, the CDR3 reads TGTGCCAGCAGGGTCGGGAGGAGTGAAGATACGCAGTATTTT. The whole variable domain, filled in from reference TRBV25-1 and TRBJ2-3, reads EADIYQTPRYLVIGTGKKITLECSQTMGHDKMYWYQQDPGMELHLIHYSYGVNSTEKGDLSSESTVSRIRTEHFPLTLESARPSHTSQYLCASRVGRSEDTQYFGPGTRLTVL.